A selection of T cell receptor beta chains follows, all from one sample in a study of cytomegalovirus exposure and HLA in healthy donors. Profiling relied on immunoSEQ multiplex PCR, and the TCRdb table lists in-frame clones only, not all of them. Found here are 150,000 to 200,000 clones, about 80% of them singletons; the top ten hold 13% to 15%. The sample taken for sequencing was PBMCs. The receptors originated from a woman in her forties in good health and CMV-seronegative. CDR3s include the opening cysteine and the closing phenylalanine or tryptophan. A D gene is named only where the DNA matches it firmly. Some rows have no size entry. The others give once, few or many, or a class for an expanded clone.

abundance,j_gene,v_gene,len,d_gene,CDR3aa,CDR3nt
NA,TRBJ1-1,TRBV10-3,15,NA,CAISESPGENTEAFF,TGTGCCATCAGTGAGTCGCCGGGAGAGAACACTGAAGCTTTCTTT
NA,TRBJ2-3,TRBV18,15,TRBD1,CASSPGQGATDTQYF,TGTGCCAGCTCACCGGGCCAGGGGGCAACAGATACGCAGTATTTT
NA,TRBJ2-7,TRBV6-5,13,NA,CASSYVEHYEQYF,TGTGCCAGCAGCTACGTGGAGCACTACGAGCAGTACTTC
NA,TRBJ2-1,TRBV5-4,20,TRBD2,CASSSNLAGGPESSYNEQFF,TGTGCCAGCAGCTCTAATTTAGCGGGGGGCCCTGAGAGCTCCTACAATGAGCAGTTCTTC
NA,TRBJ1-6,TRBV10-3,15,NA,CAISESTGDNSPLHF,TGTGCCATCAGTGAGTCCACCGGGGATAATTCACCCCTCCACTTT
NA,TRBJ1-1,TRBV19,14,TRBD1,CASSVRTGNTEAFF,TGTGCCAGTAGTGTTCGGACAGGGAACACTGAAGCTTTCTTT
NA,TRBJ2-3,TRBV7-2,15,NA,CASSLVRGATDTQYF,TGTGCCAGCAGCTTAGTCAGGGGAGCCACAGATACGCAGTATTTT
NA,TRBJ2-1,TRBV4-1,15,TRBD1,CASSQQGQALDEQFF,TGCGCCAGCAGCCAACAAGGACAGGCCCTCGATGAGCAGTTCTTC
NA,TRBJ2-1,TRBV6-1,16,TRBD1,CASSEETGGHDNEQFF,TGTGCCAGCAGTGAAGAGACAGGGGGCCACGACAATGAGCAGTTCTTC
once,TRBJ2-1,TRBV5-1,12,NA,CASSFSGNEQFF,TGCGCCAGCAGCTTTTCGGGCAATGAGCAGTTCTTC
NA,TRBJ2-2,TRBV9,16,TRBD2,CASSESGRVDTGELFF,TGTGCCAGCAGCGAGAGCGGGAGGGTGGACACCGGGGAGCTGTTTTTT
NA,TRBJ2-7,TRBV5-1,16,TRBD2,CASSSGGGAPWYEQYF,TGCGCCAGCAGCTCTGGCGGGGGGGCCCCCTGGTACGAGCAGTACTTC
NA,TRBJ2-5,TRBV18,13,NA,CASSGLDGETQYF,TGTGCCAGCTCGGGGCTAGATGGCGAGACCCAGTACTTC
NA,TRBJ2-3,TRBV28,13,NA,CASIRTVEDTQYF,TGTGCCAGCATCCGGACTGTCGAAGATACGCAGTATTTT
NA,TRBJ2-3,TRBV7-3,14,NA,CASSMSGSTDTQYF,TGTGCCAGCAGCATGAGCGGGAGCACAGATACGCAGTATTTT
NA,TRBJ1-5,TRBV5-1,15,NA,CASSLTGKVDQPQHF,TGCGCCAGCAGCTTAACAGGGAAAGTGGATCAGCCCCAGCATTTT
NA,TRBJ1-6,TRBV6-5,14,NA,CASSLQRGHSPLHF,TGTGCCAGCAGCCTGCAAAGGGGCCATTCACCCCTCCACTTT
once,TRBJ2-7,TRBV14,14,TRBD1,CASSLRTGAVEQYF,TGTGCCAGCAGCCTCCGGACAGGGGCGGTCGAGCAGTACTTC
NA,TRBJ2-5,TRBV30,13,NA,CAWGGAGREAQYF,TGTGCCTGGGGGGGGGCCGGGCGAGAGGCCCAGTACTTC
once,TRBJ2-2,TRBV7-3,15,TRBD1,CASSYGTGLTGELFF,TGTGCCAGCAGCTATGGGACAGGGTTGACCGGGGAGCTGTTTTTT
NA,TRBJ1-2,TRBV7-9,12,NA,CASSFTAYGYTF,TGTGCCAGCAGCTTCACAGCCTATGGCTACACCTTC
many,TRBJ2-5,TRBV11-2,14,TRBD2,CASSPGRGEETQYF,TGTGCCAGCAGCCCTGGGAGGGGAGAGGAGACCCAGTACTTC
NA,TRBJ2-3,TRBV4-2,17,TRBD2,CASSQALAGRAGDTQYF,TGTGCCAGCAGCCAAGCCTTAGCGGGGCGGGCGGGAGATACGCAGTATTTT
few,TRBJ2-2,TRBV11-3,15,NA,CASSLLQENTGELFF,TGTGCCAGCAGCTTACTACAGGAGAACACCGGGGAGCTGTTTTTT
NA,TRBJ2-7,TRBV30,17,TRBD2,CAWSGKVSSGDPYEQYF,TGTGCCTGGAGTGGAAAGGTGTCTAGCGGGGACCCCTACGAGCAGTACTTC
NA,TRBJ2-3,TRBV7-9,13,TRBD2,CASLLAGTDTQYF,TGTGCCAGTTTATTAGCGGGAACAGATACGCAGTATTTT